This TCR beta chain was sequenced for a study of control samples from healthy donors and cancer patients. Measured with immunoSEQ multiplex PCR; TCRdb has only the in-frame clones, and not every one. The table lists fewer than 200,000 clones, approximately 94% of them singletons, with 1.1% to 1.5% in the top ten. In this sample, this clone turned up a few times. CDR3 length: 17 residues. The V and J ends lost 1 base and 3 bases, in that order; junction bases with no gene match: 11. The germline CDR1 and CDR2 sequences are PRHDT and FYEKMQ (reference sequence). The TCR comes from a man in his thirties or forties in good health. This sequence joins TRBV13 and TRBJ2-7; 8 bases are shared with TRBD2. Sequenced input: blood. CDR3 sequence (DNA): TGTGCCAGCAGCTTAGATTATAAGCGGGGGTTAAACTACGAGCAGTACTTC. It encodes CASSLDYKRGLNYEQYF.